The clone carrying this T cell receptor beta chain has only one observation. PCR primers comprised 60 Vbeta and 13 Jbeta primers. Profiled with immunoSEQ multiplex PCR; TCRdb holds only in-frame clones, not every one. The sample has about 120,000 clones, about 81% seen once. The data were obtained in a study of cytomegalovirus exposure and HLA in healthy donors. CDR1 and CDR2 (germline): LNHDA, SQIVND (reference sequence). This CDR3 comprises 15 residues. The clonotype was recovered from a man aged 35 to 55 in good health and CMV-seronegative. Sample: PBMCs. The chain is built from TRBV19 and TRBJ2-5; D unclear. The tail of the sequence fits TRBJ2-7 better, so the J call may be wrong. The CDR3 sequence: CASSIVHGDSYEQYF. DNA of the CDR3: TGTGCCAGTAGTATAGTGCACGGAGACTCCTACGAGCAGTACTTC.